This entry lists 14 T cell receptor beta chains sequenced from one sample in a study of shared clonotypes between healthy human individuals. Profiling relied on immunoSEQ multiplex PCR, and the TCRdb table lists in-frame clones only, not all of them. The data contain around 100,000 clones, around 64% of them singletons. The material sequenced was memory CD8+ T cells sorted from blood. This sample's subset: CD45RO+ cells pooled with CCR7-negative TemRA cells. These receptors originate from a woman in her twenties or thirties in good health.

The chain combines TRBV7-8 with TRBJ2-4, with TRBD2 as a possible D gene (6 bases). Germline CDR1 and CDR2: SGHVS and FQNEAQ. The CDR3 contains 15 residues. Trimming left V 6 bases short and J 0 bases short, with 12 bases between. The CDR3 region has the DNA TGTGCCAGCAGTCTGGAGGGGCTAGCCAAAAACATTCAGTACTTC. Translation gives CASSLEGLAKNIQYF.

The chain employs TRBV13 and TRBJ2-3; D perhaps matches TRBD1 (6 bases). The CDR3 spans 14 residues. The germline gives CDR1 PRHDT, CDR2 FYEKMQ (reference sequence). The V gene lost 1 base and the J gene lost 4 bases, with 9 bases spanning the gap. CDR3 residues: CASSLEGDPDTQYF. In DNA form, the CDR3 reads TGTGCCAGCAGCTTAGAGGGGGACCCAGATACGCAGTATTTT.

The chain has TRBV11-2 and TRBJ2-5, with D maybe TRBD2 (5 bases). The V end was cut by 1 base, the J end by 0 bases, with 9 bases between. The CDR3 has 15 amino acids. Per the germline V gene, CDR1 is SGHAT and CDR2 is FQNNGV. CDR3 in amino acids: CASSLGLTYQETQYF. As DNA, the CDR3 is TGTGCCAGCAGCTTAGGACTAACATACCAAGAGACCCAGTACTTC.

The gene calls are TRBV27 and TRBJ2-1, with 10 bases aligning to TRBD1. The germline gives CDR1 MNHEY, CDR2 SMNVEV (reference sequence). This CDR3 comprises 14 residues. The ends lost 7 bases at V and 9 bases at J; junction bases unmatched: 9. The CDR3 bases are TGTGCCAGCAACACGGGACAGGGGCATGGTGAGCAGTTCTTC. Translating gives CASNTGQGHGEQFF.

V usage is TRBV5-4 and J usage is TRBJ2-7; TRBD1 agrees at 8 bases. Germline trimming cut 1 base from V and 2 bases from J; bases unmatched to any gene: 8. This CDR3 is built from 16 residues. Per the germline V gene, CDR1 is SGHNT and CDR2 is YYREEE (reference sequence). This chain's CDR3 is CASSLPDRGFTYEQYF. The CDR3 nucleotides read TGTGCCAGCAGCTTGCCAGACAGGGGATTCACCTACGAGCAGTACTTC. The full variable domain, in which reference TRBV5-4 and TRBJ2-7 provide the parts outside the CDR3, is ETGVTQSPTHLIKTRGQQVTLRCSSQSGHNTVSWYQQALGQGPQFIFQYYREEENGRGNFPPRFSGLQFPNYSSELNVNALELDDSALYLCASSLPDRGFTYEQYFGPGTRLTVT.

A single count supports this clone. The CDR3 nucleotides read TGTGCCAGCAGCAGTGGTCAGCTGAGTGAGACCTATGGCTACACCTTC. Residues: CASSSGQLSETYGYTF. The chain links TRBV13 to TRBJ1-2, with D unresolved. Germline V gene sequence: CDR1 PRHDT, CDR2 FYEKMQ (reference sequence). This CDR3 is 16 amino acids long. Deletions cut 5 bases from V and 4 bases from J, with 20 bases between.

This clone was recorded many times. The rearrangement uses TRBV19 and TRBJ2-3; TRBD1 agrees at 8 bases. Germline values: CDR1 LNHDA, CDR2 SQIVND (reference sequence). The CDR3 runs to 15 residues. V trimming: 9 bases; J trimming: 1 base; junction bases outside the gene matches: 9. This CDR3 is CASQRQGMGTDTQYF. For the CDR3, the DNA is TGTGCCAGCCAACGACAGGGGATGGGCACAGATACGCAGTATTTT.

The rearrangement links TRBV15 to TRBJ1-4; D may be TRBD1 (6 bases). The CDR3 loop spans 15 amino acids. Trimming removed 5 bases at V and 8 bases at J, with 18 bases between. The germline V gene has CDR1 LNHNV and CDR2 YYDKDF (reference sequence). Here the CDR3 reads CATSAGRPGAEKLFF. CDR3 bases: TGTGCCACCAGCGCCGGGCGACCGGGGGCCGAAAAACTGTTTTTT.

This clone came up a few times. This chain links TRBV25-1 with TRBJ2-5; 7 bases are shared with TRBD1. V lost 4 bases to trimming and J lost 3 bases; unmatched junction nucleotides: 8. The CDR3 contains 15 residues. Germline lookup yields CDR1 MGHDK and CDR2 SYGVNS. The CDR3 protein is CASSGPGTEEETQYF. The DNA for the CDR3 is TGTGCCAGCAGTGGTCCTGGGACAGAGGAAGAGACCCAGTACTTC.

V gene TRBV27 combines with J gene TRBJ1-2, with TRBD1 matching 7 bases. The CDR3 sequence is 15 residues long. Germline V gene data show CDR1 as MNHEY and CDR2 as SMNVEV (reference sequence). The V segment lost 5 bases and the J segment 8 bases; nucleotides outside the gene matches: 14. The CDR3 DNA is TGTGCCAGCAGTCCATATCCTTTGACAGGGTACGGCTACACCTTC. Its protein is CASSPYPLTGYGYTF.

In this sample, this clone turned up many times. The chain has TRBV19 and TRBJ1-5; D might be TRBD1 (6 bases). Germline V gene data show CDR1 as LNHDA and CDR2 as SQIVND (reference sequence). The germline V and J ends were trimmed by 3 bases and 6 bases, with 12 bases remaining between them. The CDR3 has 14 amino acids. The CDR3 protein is CASSIAGEAQPQHF. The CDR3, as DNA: TGTGCCAGTAGTATCGCAGGGGAGGCTCAGCCCCAGCATTTT.

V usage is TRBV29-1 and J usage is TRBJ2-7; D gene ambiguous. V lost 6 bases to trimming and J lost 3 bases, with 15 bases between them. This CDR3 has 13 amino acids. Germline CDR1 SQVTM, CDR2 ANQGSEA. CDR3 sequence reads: CSVGLLAGYEQYF. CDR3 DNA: TGCAGCGTAGGGCTACTGGCAGGCTACGAGCAGTACTTC.

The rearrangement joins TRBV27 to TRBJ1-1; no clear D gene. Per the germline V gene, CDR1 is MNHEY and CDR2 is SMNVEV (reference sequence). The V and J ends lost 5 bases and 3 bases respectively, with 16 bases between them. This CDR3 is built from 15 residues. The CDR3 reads CASSPRLHLYTEAFF. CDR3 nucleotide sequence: TGTGCCAGCAGTCCCCGACTTCACCTCTACACTGAAGCTTTCTTT.

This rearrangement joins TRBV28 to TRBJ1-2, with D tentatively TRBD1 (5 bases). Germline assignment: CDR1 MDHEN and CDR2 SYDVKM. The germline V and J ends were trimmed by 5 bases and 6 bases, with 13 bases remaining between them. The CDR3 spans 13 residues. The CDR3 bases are TGTGCCAGCAGTCACATGATGGGGGATGGCTACACCTTC. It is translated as CASSHMMGDGYTF.